A single TCR beta chain is shown here with its context. TCRdb's copy holds only in-frame clones and misses some; the assay was immunoSEQ multiplex PCR. The sample holds 25,000 to 35,000 clones, more than 90% seen once. This specimen belongs to a study of T cell changes during pregnancy in multiple sclerosis. The V end was cut by 8 bases, the J end by 0 bases, with 14 bases between. Germline assignment: CDR1 MNHEY and CDR2 SMNVEV (reference sequence). The CDR3 spans 14 residues. V gene TRBV27 combines with J gene TRBJ2-7, with D uncertain. The receptor's source is a female donor with multiple sclerosis, enrolled in a pregnancy study. The sequences come from CD8+ T cells from peripheral blood mononuclear cells, collected before pregnancy. In DNA form, the CDR3 reads TGTGCCAGCGGTAACCCGGGTCCCTCCTACGAGCAGTACTTC. Translated: CASGNPGPSYEQYF.